This TCR beta chain was identified during a study of control samples from healthy donors and cancer patients. TCRdb's copy holds only in-frame clones and misses some; the assay was immunoSEQ multiplex PCR. The repertoire holds just under 100,000 clones, approximately 95% seen once, with 8% in the top ten. The CDR3 totals 11 residues. The V end was cut by 1 base, the J end by 10 bases, with 5 bases between. Per the germline V gene, CDR1 is SGHDN and CDR2 is FVKESK. This TCR came from a man in his late teens or twenties in good health. Material for sequencing was blood. The chain has TRBV14 and TRBJ2-1; the D gene is possibly TRBD2 (5 bases). The CDR3 DNA reads TGTGCCAGCAGCCAAGCGGGGGAGCAGTTCTTC. Its protein product is CASSQAGEQFF.